The clone carrying this T cell receptor beta chain came up a few times. Its target is unknown. Germline V CDR1 and CDR2: SGHTA, FQGNSA. The V end was cut by 3 bases, the J end by 5 bases, with 13 bases between. The CDR3 is 14 residues long. As to time point: peripheral blood 6 weeks after treatment start. Urothelial carcinoma, locally advanced or metastatic, affected the patients. Peripheral blood mononuclear cells were collected from every patient before and during treatment, yielding between 1 and 8 samples per patient. TCRdb keeps only in-frame clones here, not all; method: immunoSEQ multiplex PCR. The data contain about 25,000 clones, less than 85% of them singletons. The sample comes from a study of PD-L1 blockade in urothelial cancer. Study details: Blood yielded a median of about 150,000 T cells per sample. General study results and limits: TCR clonality was measured in pretreatment peripheral blood. Clonality below the median predicted better survival.

Sequenced here: PBMCs, sampled around atezolizumab (anti-PD-L1) treatment. This chain links TRBV7-2 with TRBJ1-2; possible D gene TRBD1, 6 bases. The sequence was obtained from a man in his 70s with urothelial cancer. The CDR3 DNA follows: TGTGCCAGCAGCTTTACCGGCAGGGGATATGGCTACACCTTC. Amino acid sequence: CASSFTGRGYGYTF.